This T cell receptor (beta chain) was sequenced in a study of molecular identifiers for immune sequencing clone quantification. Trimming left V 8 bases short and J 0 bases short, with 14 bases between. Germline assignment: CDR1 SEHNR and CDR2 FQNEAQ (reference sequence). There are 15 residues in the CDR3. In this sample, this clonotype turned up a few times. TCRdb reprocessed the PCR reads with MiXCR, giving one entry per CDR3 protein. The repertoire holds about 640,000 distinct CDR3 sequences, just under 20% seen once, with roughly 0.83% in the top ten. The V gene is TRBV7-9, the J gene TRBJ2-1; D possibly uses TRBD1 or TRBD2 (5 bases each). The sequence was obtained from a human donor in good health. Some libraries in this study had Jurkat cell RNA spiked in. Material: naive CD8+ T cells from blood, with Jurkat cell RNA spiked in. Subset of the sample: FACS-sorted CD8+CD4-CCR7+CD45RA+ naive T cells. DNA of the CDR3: TGTGCCAGCTACATGGGGGAGCTCTCCTACAATGAGCAGTTCTTC. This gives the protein CASYMGELSYNEQFF. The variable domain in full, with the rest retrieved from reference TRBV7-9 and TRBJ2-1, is DTGVSQNPRHKITKRGQNVTFRCDPISEHNRLYWYRQTLGQGPEFLTYFQNEAQLEKSRLLSDRFSAERPKGSFSTLEIQRTEQGDSAMYLCASYMGELSYNEQFFGPGTRLTVL.